Listed below are T cell receptor beta chains from one sample, sequenced in a study of cytomegalovirus exposure and HLA in healthy donors. Produced via immunoSEQ multiplex PCR; TCRdb's table is partial and in-frame only. The repertoire holds some 140,000 clones, with about 80% as singletons. The sample taken for sequencing was PBMCs. Receptor source: a man aged 25-45 years in good health and CMV-seropositive. Each CDR3 is given with its conserved first and last residue. Each record gives: J gene, clone size, D gene, V gene, CDR3 protein, CDR3 DNA. D genes are given only for firm matches. Clone size is given for some rows only: seen once, a few or many times, or a class if the clone is expanded.

TRBJ2-2	once	.	TRBV7-8	CASSRDTTGELFF	TGTGCCAGCAGCAGAGACACAACCGGGGAGCTGTTTTTT
TRBJ1-1	.	TRBD1	TRBV7-9	CASSHPQGENTEAFF	TGTGCCAGCAGCCATCCCCAGGGGGAGAACACTGAAGCTTTCTTT
TRBJ2-3	.	.	TRBV5-3	CARSPDSSTDTQYF	TGTGCCAGAAGCCCGGACTCTAGCACAGATACGCAGTATTTT
TRBJ2-1	.	TRBD2	TRBV27	CASFALGSGSSYNEQFF	TGTGCCAGCTTTGCCCTCGGTAGCGGGAGCTCCTACAATGAGCAGTTCTTC
TRBJ1-1	.	TRBD1	TRBV6-1	CASSSGQTNTEAFF	TGTGCCAGCAGTTCGGGACAGACGAACACTGAAGCTTTCTTT
TRBJ1-6	.	TRBD1	TRBV30	CAGKQGTAYNSPLHF	TGTGCCGGGAAACAGGGGACCGCCTATAATTCACCCCTCCACTTT
TRBJ2-5	.	TRBD2	TRBV28	CASSSSGRAETQYF	TGTGCCAGCAGCTCTAGCGGGAGGGCAGAGACCCAGTACTTC
TRBJ1-1	few	.	TRBV7-2	CASSLASGNTEAFF	TGTGCCAGCAGCTTAGCTTCAGGGAACACTGAAGCTTTCTTT
TRBJ1-3	.	.	TRBV5-6	CASSLRGFGNTIYF	TGTGCCAGCAGCTTGAGAGGGTTTGGCAACACCATATATTTT
TRBJ1-2	.	.	TRBV28	CASSLNRVGYTF	TGTGCCAGCAGTTTAAACAGGGTTGGCTACACCTTC
TRBJ2-3	few	TRBD2	TRBV27	CASRGLAGLGNTDTQYF	TGTGCCAGCCGGGGACTAGCGGGATTGGGGAACACAGATACGCAGTATTTT
TRBJ2-2	.	.	TRBV7-3	CASSPTRNTGELFF	TGTGCCAGCAGCCCCACGCGGAACACCGGGGAGCTGTTTTTT
TRBJ1-1	few	.	TRBV5-4	CASSLEGRRTEAFF	TGTGCCAGCAGCTTGGAAGGGAGGAGGACTGAAGCTTTCTTT
TRBJ2-1	.	TRBD2	TRBV27	CASSQTSGRLRGEQFF	TGTGCCAGCAGCCAGACTAGCGGGAGATTACGGGGAGAGCAGTTCTTC
TRBJ2-1	.	.	TRBV25-1	CASSGTSGQGPYNEQFF	TGTGCCAGCAGTGGAACCTCGGGACAAGGGCCGTACAATGAGCAGTTCTTC
TRBJ2-2	.	.	TRBV7-9	CSSTPSTANTGELFF	TGTTCCAGCACCCCAAGCACAGCGAACACCGGGGAGCTGTTTTTT
TRBJ1-3	few	TRBD1	TRBV6-5	CASSRQGAGNTIYF	TGTGCCAGCAGTCGACAGGGGGCTGGAAACACCATATATTTT
TRBJ2-5	few	.	TRBV6-5	CASSRGDRRGETQYF	TGTGCCAGCAGTCGGGGGGACAGGCGGGGAGAGACCCAGTACTTC